This TCR beta chain was recorded in a study of cytomegalovirus exposure and HLA in healthy donors. Remarks on this clone: Its antigen is as yet unknown.

Study-wide results and limits: A subsequent analysis found that TCR clusters from the first cohort also tended to co-occur in the approximately 120 validation repertoires, with approximately 94% of cluster scores above 0.

This CDR3 region has 15 residues. The germline gives CDR1 MDHEN, CDR2 SYDVKM. V lost 4 bases, J lost 10 bases, and 20 bases lay in between. Profiling relied on immunoSEQ multiplex PCR, and the TCRdb table lists in-frame clones only, not all of them. The sample carries 150,000 or so clones, about nine tenths recorded once. J is TRBJ2-1 and V is TRBV28, with D perhaps matching TRBD1 (8 bases). Sequencing used PBMCs. The receptor's source is a woman in her thirties in good health and CMV-seropositive. The CDR3: CASSSREAGGSEQFF. In nucleotides, the CDR3 is TGTGCCAGCAGTTCCCGGGAGGCAGGGGGCAGCGAGCAGTTCTTC. The variable domain in full, with the rest retrieved from reference TRBV28 and TRBJ2-1, is DVKVTQSSRYLVKRTGEKVFLECVQDMDHENMFWYRQDPGLGLRLIYFSYDVKMKEKGDIPEGYSVSREKKERFSLILESASTNQTSMYLCASSSREAGGSEQFFGPGTRLTVL.